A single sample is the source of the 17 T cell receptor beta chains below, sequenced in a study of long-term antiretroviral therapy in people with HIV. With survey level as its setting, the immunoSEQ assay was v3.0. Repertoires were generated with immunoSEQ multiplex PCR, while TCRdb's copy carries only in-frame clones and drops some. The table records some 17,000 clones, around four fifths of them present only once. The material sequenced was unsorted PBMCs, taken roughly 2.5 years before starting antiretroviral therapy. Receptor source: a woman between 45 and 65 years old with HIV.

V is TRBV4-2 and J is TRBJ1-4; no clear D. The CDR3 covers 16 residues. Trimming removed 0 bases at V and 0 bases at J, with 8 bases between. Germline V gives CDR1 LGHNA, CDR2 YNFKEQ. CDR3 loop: CASSQDLTSTNEKLFF. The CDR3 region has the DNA TGTGCCAGCAGCCAAGATCTGACCTCAACTAATGAAAAACTGTTTTTT.

CDR3 loop: CASSPGQEETQYF. In DNA, the CDR3 is TGTGCCAGCAGCCCCGGACAGGAAGAGACCCAGTACTTC. V usage is TRBV7-9 and J usage is TRBJ2-5; TRBD1 aligns across 7 bases. This CDR3 is built from 13 residues. V lost 5 bases, J lost 3 bases, and 3 bases stayed unmatched. Looked up from germline, CDR1 is SEHNR and CDR2 is FQNEAQ (reference sequence).

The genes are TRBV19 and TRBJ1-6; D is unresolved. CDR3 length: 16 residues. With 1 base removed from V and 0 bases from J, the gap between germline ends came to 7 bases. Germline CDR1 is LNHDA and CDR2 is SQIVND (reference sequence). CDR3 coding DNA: TGTGCCAGTAGTATAGCGGGCAGCTCCTATAATTCACCCCTCCACTTT. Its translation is CASSIAGSSYNSPLHF.

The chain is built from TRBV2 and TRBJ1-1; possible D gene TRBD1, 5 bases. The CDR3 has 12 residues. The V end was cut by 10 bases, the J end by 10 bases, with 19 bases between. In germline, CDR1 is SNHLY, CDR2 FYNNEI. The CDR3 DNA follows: TGTGCCACCGCCCCGGGGGAAACAGCAGCTTTCTTT. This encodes CATAPGETAAFF.

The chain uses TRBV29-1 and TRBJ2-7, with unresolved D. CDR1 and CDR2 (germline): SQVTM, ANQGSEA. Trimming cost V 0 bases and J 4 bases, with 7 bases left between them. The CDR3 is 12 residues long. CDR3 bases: TGCAGCGTTGAAGATAACGTATACGAGCAGTACTTC. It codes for CSVEDNVYEQYF.

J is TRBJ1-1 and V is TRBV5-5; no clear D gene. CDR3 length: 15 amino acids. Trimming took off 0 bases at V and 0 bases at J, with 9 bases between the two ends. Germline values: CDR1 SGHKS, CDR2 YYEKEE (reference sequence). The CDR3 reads CASSLVQGVNTEAFF. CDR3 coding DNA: TGTGCCAGCAGCTTGGTCCAAGGCGTGAACACTGAAGCTTTCTTT. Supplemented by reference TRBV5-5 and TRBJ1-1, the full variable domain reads DAGVTQSPTHLIKTRGQQVTLRCSPISGHKSVSWYQQVLGQGPQFIFQYYEKEERGRGNFPDRFSARQFPNYSSELNVNALLLGDSALYLCASSLVQGVNTEAFFGQGTRLTVV.

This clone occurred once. CDR3 DNA sequence: TGTGCCAGCAGCCCGCGGGGAGTAGCCGTGAATTCCTACAATGAGCAGTTCTTC. Amino acid sequence: CASSPRGVAVNSYNEQFF. V usage is TRBV14 and J usage is TRBJ2-1; tentatively, D is TRBD2 (6 bases). CDR1 is SGHDN and CDR2 is FVKESK in the germline V gene. CDR3 length equals 18 residues. The ends were cut back, 4 bases at V and 1 base at J, with 20 bases in the middle.

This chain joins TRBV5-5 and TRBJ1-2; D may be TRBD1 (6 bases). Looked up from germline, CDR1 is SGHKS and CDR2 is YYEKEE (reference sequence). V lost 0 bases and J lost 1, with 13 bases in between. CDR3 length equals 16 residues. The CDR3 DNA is TGTGCCAGCAGCTTGGCACAGGGAAATAATAACTATGGCTACACCTTC. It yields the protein CASSLAQGNNNYGYTF.

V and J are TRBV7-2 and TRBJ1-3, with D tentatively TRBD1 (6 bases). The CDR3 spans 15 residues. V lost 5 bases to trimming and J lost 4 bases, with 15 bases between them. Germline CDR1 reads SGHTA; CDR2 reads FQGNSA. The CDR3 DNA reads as TGTGCCAGCAGCCAGGAGGGGGTGAGCGGAAACACCATATATTTT. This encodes CASSQEGVSGNTIYF.

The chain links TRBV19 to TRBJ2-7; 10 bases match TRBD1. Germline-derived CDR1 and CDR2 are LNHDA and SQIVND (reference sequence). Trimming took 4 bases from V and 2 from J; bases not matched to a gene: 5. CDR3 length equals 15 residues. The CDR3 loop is CASSTRTGGAYEQYV. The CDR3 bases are TGTGCCAGTAGTACGAGGACAGGGGGAGCCTACGAGCAGTACGTC.

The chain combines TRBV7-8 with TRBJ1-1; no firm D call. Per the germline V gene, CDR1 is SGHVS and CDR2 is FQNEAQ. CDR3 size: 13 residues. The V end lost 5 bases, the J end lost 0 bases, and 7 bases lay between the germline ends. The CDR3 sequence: CASSQNLNTEAFF. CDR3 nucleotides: TGTGCCAGCAGCCAGAACTTGAACACTGAAGCTTTCTTT.

The CDR3: CASSLWGDTGELFF. For the CDR3, the DNA is TGCGCCAGCAGCTTGTGGGGGGACACCGGGGAGCTGTTTTTT. The chain links TRBV5-1 to TRBJ2-2; maybe TRBD2 (6 bases). The CDR3 has 14 residues. Trimming removed 1 base from V and 3 bases from J, with 7 bases in between. Looked up from germline, CDR1 is SGHRS and CDR2 is YFSETQ.

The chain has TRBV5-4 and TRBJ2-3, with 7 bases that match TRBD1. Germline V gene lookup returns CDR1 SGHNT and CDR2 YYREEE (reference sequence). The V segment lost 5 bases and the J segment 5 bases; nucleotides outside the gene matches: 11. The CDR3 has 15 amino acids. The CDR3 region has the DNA TGTGCCAGCAGTTTAGGCCCGGACAGGCTAGATACGCAGTATTTT. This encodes CASSLGPDRLDTQYF.

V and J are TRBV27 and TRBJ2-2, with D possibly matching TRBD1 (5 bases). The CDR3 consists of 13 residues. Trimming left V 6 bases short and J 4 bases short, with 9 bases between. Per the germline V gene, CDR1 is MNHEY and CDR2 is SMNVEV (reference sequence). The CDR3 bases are TGTGCCAGCAGCCTAGGGGTCACCGGGGAGCTGTTTTTT. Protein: CASSLGVTGELFF.

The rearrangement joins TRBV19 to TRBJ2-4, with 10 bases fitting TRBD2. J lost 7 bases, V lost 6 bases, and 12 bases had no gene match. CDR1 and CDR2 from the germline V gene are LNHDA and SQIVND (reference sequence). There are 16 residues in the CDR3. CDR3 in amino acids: CASSPGSGGAWNIQYF. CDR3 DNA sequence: TGTGCCAGTAGCCCAGGGAGCGGGGGGGCCTGGAACATTCAGTACTTC.

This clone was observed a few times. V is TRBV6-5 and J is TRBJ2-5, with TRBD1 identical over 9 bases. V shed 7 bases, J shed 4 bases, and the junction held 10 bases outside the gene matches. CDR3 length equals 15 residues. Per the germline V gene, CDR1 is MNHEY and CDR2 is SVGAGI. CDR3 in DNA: TGTGCCAGCAACACCGGGACAGGGAATCGAGAGACCCAGTACTTC. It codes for CASNTGTGNRETQYF.

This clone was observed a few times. The CDR3 bases are TGCGCCAGTGGCACAGATACGCAGTATTTT. Its translation is CASGTDTQYF. The chain links TRBV5-1 to TRBJ2-3; D gene ambiguous. This CDR3 region has 10 residues. Germline assignment: CDR1 SGHRS and CDR2 YFSETQ. Between the trimmed V and J ends, which lost 8 bases and 1 base, there was a span of 2 bases.